This T cell receptor (beta chain) appears in the sequencing data of a study of identical twins. The study's findings and limits: Low generation probability was overrepresented in out-of-frame alpha sequences shared by twins.

Each donor was a healthy Caucasian. As to this clonotype: Its antigen remains unknown.

TCRdb used MiXCR to reprocess the 5' RACE reads, holding one entry per CDR3 protein. The sample has 690,000 or so distinct CDR3 sequences; approximately 6% are singletons. The clonotype originates from a young man in good health. The sequencing input was naive T cells sorted from blood.

The CDR3 is CASSFGGLAANEQFF. The CDR3 nucleotides read TGTGCCAGCAGCTTTGGGGGACTAGCTGCAAATGAGCAGTTCTTC. The V gene is TRBV12-3 or TRBV12-4, the J gene TRBJ2-1; 9 bases are shared with TRBD2. The CDR3 loop spans 15 amino acids. Trimming at V came to 6 bases and at J to 7 bases, leaving 10 bases not matched to a gene.